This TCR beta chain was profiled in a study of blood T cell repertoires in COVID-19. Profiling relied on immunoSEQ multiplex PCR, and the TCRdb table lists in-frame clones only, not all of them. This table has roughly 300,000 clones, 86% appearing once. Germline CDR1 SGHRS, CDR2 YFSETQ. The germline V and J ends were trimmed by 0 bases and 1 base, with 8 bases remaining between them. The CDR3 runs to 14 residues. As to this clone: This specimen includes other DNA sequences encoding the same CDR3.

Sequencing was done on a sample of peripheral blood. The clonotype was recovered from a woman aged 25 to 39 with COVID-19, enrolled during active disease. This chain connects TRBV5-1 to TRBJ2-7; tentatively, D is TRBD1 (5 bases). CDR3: CASSLVAGSYEQYF. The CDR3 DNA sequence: TGCGCCAGCAGCTTGGTAGCAGGGTCCTACGAGCAGTACTTC.